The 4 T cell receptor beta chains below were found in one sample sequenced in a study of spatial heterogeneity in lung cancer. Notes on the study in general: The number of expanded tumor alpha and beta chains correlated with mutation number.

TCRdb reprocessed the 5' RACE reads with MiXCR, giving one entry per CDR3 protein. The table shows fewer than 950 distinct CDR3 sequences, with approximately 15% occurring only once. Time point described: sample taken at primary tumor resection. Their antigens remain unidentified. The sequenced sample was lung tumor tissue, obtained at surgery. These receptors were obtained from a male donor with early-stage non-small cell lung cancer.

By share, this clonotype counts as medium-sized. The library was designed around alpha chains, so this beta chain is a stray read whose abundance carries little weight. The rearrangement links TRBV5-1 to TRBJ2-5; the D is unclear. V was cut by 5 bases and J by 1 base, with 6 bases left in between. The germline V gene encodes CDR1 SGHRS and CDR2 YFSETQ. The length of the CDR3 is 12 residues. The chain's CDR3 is CASSQSQETQYF. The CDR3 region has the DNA TGCGCCAGCAGTCAGAGCCAAGAGACCCAGTACTTC.

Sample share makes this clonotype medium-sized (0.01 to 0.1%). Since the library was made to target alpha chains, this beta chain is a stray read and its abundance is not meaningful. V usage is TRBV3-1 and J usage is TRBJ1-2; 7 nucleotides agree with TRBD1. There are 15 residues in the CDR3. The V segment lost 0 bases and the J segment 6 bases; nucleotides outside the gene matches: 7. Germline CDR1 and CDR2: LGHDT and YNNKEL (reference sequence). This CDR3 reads CASSQDQGETNGYTF. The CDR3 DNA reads TGTGCCAGCAGCCAAGATCAGGGGGAGACGAATGGCTACACCTTC.

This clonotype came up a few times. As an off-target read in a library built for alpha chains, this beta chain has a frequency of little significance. CDR3 residues: CASSEPRLGNTGELFF. CDR3 sequence (DNA): TGTGCCAGCAGTGAACCCCGACTAGGGAACACCGGGGAGCTGTTTTTT. The rearrangement links TRBV6-5 to TRBJ2-2, with D perhaps TRBD2 (6 bases). Trimming shortened V by 5 bases and J by 1 base, and 14 bases separated the two germline ends. CDR1 and CDR2 from the germline V gene are MNHEY and SVGAGI. This CDR3 spans 16 amino acids.

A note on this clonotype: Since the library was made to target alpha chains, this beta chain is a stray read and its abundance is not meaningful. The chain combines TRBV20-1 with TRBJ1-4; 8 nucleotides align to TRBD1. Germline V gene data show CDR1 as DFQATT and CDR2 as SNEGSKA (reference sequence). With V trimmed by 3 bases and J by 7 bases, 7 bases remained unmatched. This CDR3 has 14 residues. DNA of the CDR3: TGCAGTGCTAGGAAGACAGGGGAGGGTGAAAAACTGTTTTTT. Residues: CSARKTGEGEKLFF.